One sample yielded the 8 T cell receptor beta chains listed below, sequenced in a study of blood T cell repertoires in COVID-19. Clones were read by immunoSEQ multiplex PCR, and TCRdb kept only the in-frame ones, dropping some. The table records 300,000 to 400,000 clones, 85% to 90% of them present only once. The specimen was PBMCs or T cells enriched from blood (not recorded which). The receptors stem from a man between 18 and 29 years old who had recovered from COVID-19.

The chain carries TRBV2 and TRBJ2-3; 12 positions agree with TRBD2. Trimming removed 7 bases from V and 11 bases from J; junction bases left unmatched: 4. The CDR3 runs to 12 residues. CDR1 is SNHLY and CDR2 is FYNNEI in the germline V gene. DNA for the CDR3: TGTGCCAGCATAAAACTAGCGGGGGGGCAGTATTTT. This sequence encodes CASIKLAGGQYF. Full variable domain (rest looked up from reference TRBV2 and TRBJ2-3): EPEVTQTPSHQVTQMGQEVILRCVPISNHLYFYWYRQILGQKVEFLVSFYNNEISEKSEIFDDQFSVERPDGSNFTLKIRSTKLEDSAMYFCASIKLAGGQYFGPGTRLTVL.

The chain has TRBV2 and TRBJ2-7, with D maybe TRBD2 (6 bases). Germline CDR1 reads SNHLY; CDR2 reads FYNNEI. The CDR3 spans 14 residues. Trimming stripped 6 bases from V and 0 bases from J, with 12 bases between. This chain's CDR3 is CASRRGLLSYEQYF. In nucleotides, the CDR3 is TGTGCCAGCAGGCGGGGACTCCTCTCCTACGAGCAGTACTTC.

The chain carries TRBV24-1 and TRBJ1-5; the D gene is possibly TRBD1 (6 bases). CDR3 length: 16 amino acids. V was shortened by 9 bases and J by 0 bases, with 17 bases between the two germline ends. Germline V lookup: CDR1 KGHDR, CDR2 SFDVKD. The CDR3 loop reads CATGGGGSDSNQPQHF. In nucleotides, the CDR3 is TGTGCCACCGGAGGGGGGGGGTCTGATAGCAATCAGCCCCAGCATTTT.

The genes are TRBV7-3 and TRBJ2-7, with a tentative D call TRBD1 (6 bases). The CDR3 has 14 amino acids. Germline values: CDR1 SGHTA, CDR2 FQGTGA. The V end lost 5 bases, the J end lost 3 bases, and 14 bases lay between the germline ends. The CDR3 sequence is CASSPRGGGYEQYF. CDR3 bases: TGTGCCAGCAGCCCCAGGGGCGGAGGCTACGAGCAGTACTTC.

This clone was counted a few times. The V gene is TRBV16, the J gene TRBJ2-2, with D maybe TRBD2 (6 bases). The CDR3 is made up of 16 amino acids. V gave up 3 bases and J gave up 3 bases, with 14 bases separating them. Germline values: CDR1 KGHSY, CDR2 FQNENV. The CDR3 sequence: CASSHRRERDTGELFF. CDR3 in DNA: TGTGCCAGCAGCCATCGGCGGGAAAGGGACACCGGGGAGCTGTTTTTT. The complete variable domain, with remaining parts taken from reference TRBV16 and TRBJ2-2, reads GEEVAQTPKHLVRGEGQKAKLYCAPIKGHSYVFWYQQVLKNEFKFLISFQNENVFDETGMPKERFSAKCLPNSPCSLEIQATKLEDSAVYFCASSHRRERDTGELFFGEGSRLTVL.

The gene calls are TRBV5-1 and TRBJ2-1; 7 bases match TRBD2. The ends lost 1 base at V and 9 bases at J; junction bases unmatched: 10. The CDR3 is 15 residues long. The germline V gene has CDR1 SGHRS and CDR2 YFSETQ. DNA for the CDR3: TGCGCCAGCAGCTTGTCATCTAGCTGGGGGGGTGAGCAGTTCTTC. As protein: CASSLSSSWGGEQFF.

Only one count was recorded for this clone. The V gene is TRBV11-1, the J gene TRBJ1-1; D remains ambiguous. The CDR3 is 13 residues long. V lost 1 base to trimming and J lost 6 bases, with 9 bases between them. CDR1 is SGHAT, CDR2 FQDESV, per germline (reference sequence). Here the CDR3 DNA reads TGTGCCAGCAGCTTAGTTTCTTTTGCTGAAGCTTTCTTT. As protein: CASSLVSFAEAFF.

The chain carries TRBV20-1 and TRBJ2-3, with 11 positions matching TRBD2. V lost 3 bases and J lost 1; bases outside the gene matches: 0. The CDR3 extends over 14 amino acids. Germline V gives CDR1 DFQATT, CDR2 SNEGSKA (reference sequence). DNA for the CDR3: TGCAGTGCTAGTAGCGGGGGGGGCACAGATACGCAGTATTTT. This gives the protein CSASSGGGTDTQYF.